The rows below give T cell receptor beta chains drawn from one sample of a study of blood T cells in healthy people across ages. TCRdb re-derived calls from the 5' RACE reads in MiXCR, one entry per CDR3 protein. Altogether 1.5 million or so distinct CDR3 sequences are present, 42% being singletons, with the ten largest covering 7.9%. The sequencing sample was made of blood. Receptors were obtained from a woman between 18 and 30 years old in good health. Both conserved end residues are part of each CDR3. A D gene is named only where the DNA matches it firmly. Clone size appears in some rows only: once, few, many, or a class for an expanded clone.

CDR3nt,CDR3aa,abundance,d_gene,v_gene,j_gene
TGTGCCAGCAGCCAAGCAAGCGGAAACACCATATATTTT,CASSQASGNTIYF,few,-,TRBV14,TRBJ1-3
TGTGCCAGCAGTTCACTAGCCCCCCCCGACAATGAGCAGTTCTTC,CASSSLAPPDNEQFF,few,-,TRBV27,TRBJ2-1
TGCAGCGTGGTAACAGGGCTGGATGAAAAACTGTTTTTT,CSVVTGLDEKLFF,-,-,TRBV29-1,TRBJ1-4
TGTGCCAGCAGCTCTTGGGGACGGAAGTACTTC,CASSSWGRKYF,-,-,TRBV11-3,TRBJ2-5
TGTGCCAGCTGCCCGGCTGGCCCAACTAATGAAAAACTGTTTTTT,CASCPAGPTNEKLFF,-,-,TRBV28,TRBJ1-4
TGCGCCAGCAGTCCTAGCGGCCTGAACAATGAGCAGTTCTTC,CASSPSGLNNEQFF,many,TRBD2,TRBV5-1,TRBJ2-1
TGCAGTCCGGGGGACCCCTACAATGAGCAGTTCTTC,CSPGDPYNEQFF,-,-,TRBV20-1,TRBJ2-1
TGTGCCAGCAGCTTGGTCGAGGGAGCTTTCTTT,CASSLVEGAFF,-,-,TRBV5-8,TRBJ1-1
TGCGCCAGCAGCACCAAGACAGGGACGGGCTACGAGCAGTACTTC,CASSTKTGTGYEQYF,-,TRBD1,TRBV5-1,TRBJ2-7
TGCAGTGCTCGGGGTGGTGGCGCTGAAGCTTTCTTT,CSARGGGAEAFF,few,-,TRBV20-1,TRBJ1-1
TGCGCCAGCAGCCCACTGACTAGCGGGCGCACAGATACGCAGTATTTT,CASSPLTSGRTDTQYF,few,TRBD2,TRBV4-1,TRBJ2-3
TGTGCCAGCAGTTACGGACAGACCCAGTACTTC,CASSYGQTQYF,few,-,TRBV12-3/TRBV12-4,TRBJ2-5
TGCGCCAGCAGCCAACTACAGGGTACGGACACCGGGGAGCTGTTTTTT,CASSQLQGTDTGELFF,few,-,TRBV4-1,TRBJ2-2
TGTGCCAGTAACCCTGTGACAGGCTCTGGAAACACCATATATTTT,CASNPVTGSGNTIYF,-,-,TRBV12-3/TRBV12-4,TRBJ1-3
TGTGCCAGCAGCCCCCCCGGGAATGAAAAACTGTTTTTT,CASSPPGNEKLFF,-,-,TRBV4-2,TRBJ1-4
TGCAGTGCTAGAGGGACGGGGGGGACTATTATTAAGGCGACTGAAGCTTTCTTT,CSARGTGGTIIKATEAFF,-,-,TRBV20-1,TRBJ1-1
TGCAGTGCTCCCGGGACTAGGAGTTTACCCGAGCAGTACTTC,CSAPGTRSLPEQYF,few,TRBD2,TRBV20-1,TRBJ2-7
TGTGCCAGCAGCTTGGAAGGGGCTCGAGATACGCAGTATTTT,CASSLEGARDTQYF,many,-,TRBV5-5,TRBJ2-3
TGTGCCAGCAGTCCCCTCGGGACTCGGGCACGGCATGAGCAGTTCTTC,CASSPLGTRARHEQFF,-,-,TRBV27,TRBJ2-1
TGTGCCAGCAGCGAGCCGGGACTCCAGTACTTC,CASSEPGLQYF,few,-,TRBV9,TRBJ2-5
TGCGCCAGCAGCCAAGTTGGAGGACGAGCGGGGCAAGAGACCCAGTACTTC,CASSQVGGRAGQETQYF,-,TRBD2,TRBV4-1,TRBJ2-5
TGCGCCAGCAGCTTGGCCAGGAGCGGGGCTAGCACAGATACGCAGTATTTT,CASSLARSGASTDTQYF,-,TRBD2,TRBV5-1,TRBJ2-3
TGTGCCAGCAGCCCGGGAAGAGGTGGGGTGCACAATGAGCAGTTCTTC,CASSPGRGGVHNEQFF,-,-,TRBV7-3,TRBJ2-1
TGTGCCACCAGTGATAGCTTTCAGCCCCAGCATTTT,CATSDSFQPQHF,-,-,TRBV24-1,TRBJ1-5
TGCAGCGTCTCCGGGACAGGGTCTGGAAACACCATATATTTT,CSVSGTGSGNTIYF,-,TRBD1,TRBV29-1,TRBJ1-3
TGTGCCAGCACGGCAGGCACCTTCTATGGCTACACCTTC,CASTAGTFYGYTF,-,-,TRBV6-1,TRBJ1-2
TGCGCCAGCAGTCCTCGGACTAGCGGGGGCCGGGGAAGGGTCACAGATACGCAGTATTTT,CASSPRTSGGRGRVTDTQYF,-,TRBD2,TRBV4-1,TRBJ2-3
TGTGCCAGTAGTGCCCCTCAGGGGCCCCTCATCACAGATACGCAGTATTTT,CASSAPQGPLITDTQYF,-,-,TRBV19,TRBJ2-3
TGTGCCGGCAGTGAAAGCACTATAACCTACGAGCAGTTCTTC,CAGSESTITYEQFF,-,-,TRBV25-1,TRBJ2-1
TGTGCCAGCAGGCCGACAGGCTTTGAGACCCAGTACTTC,CASRPTGFETQYF,few,-,TRBV12-3/TRBV12-4,TRBJ2-5
TGTGCCAGCAGCCTCGAACGCACAGGGGGCGCGACTGAAGCTTTCTTT,CASSLERTGGATEAFF,few,-,TRBV21-1,TRBJ1-1
TGTGCCAGCAGTTCCCGGGACAGGGTGCTGGATGGCTACACCTTC,CASSSRDRVLDGYTF,-,TRBD1,TRBV12-3/TRBV12-4,TRBJ1-2
TGCGCCAGCCGGCCCGAGGGATACAATGAGCAGTTCTTC,CASRPEGYNEQFF,few,-,TRBV5-1,TRBJ2-1
TGTGCCAGCAGCGCCAGAGCGCCCGGGGCCACAGATACGCAGTATTTT,CASSARAPGATDTQYF,once,-,TRBV9,TRBJ2-3
TGTGCCAGCACCGGACAGGGCATCGGCAATGAGCAGTTCTTC,CASTGQGIGNEQFF,-,TRBD1,TRBV2,TRBJ2-1
TGCGCCAGCAGCCAAGTGGGACTAGGATTCGATACGCAGTATTTT,CASSQVGLGFDTQYF,-,TRBD2,TRBV4-1,TRBJ2-3
TGTGCCAGCACGAATTCTGGCGGGGTCCAAGAGACCCAGTACTTC,CASTNSGGVQETQYF,few,-,TRBV28,TRBJ2-5
TGTGCCAGCAGTTCCCCCAGGGCAGGGAAATACAATGAGCGGTACTTC,CASSSPRAGKYNERYF,-,-,TRBV28,TRBJ2-7
TGTGCCAGCAGCTTACCGGGACAGGGTAGTACAGATACGCAGTATTTT,CASSLPGQGSTDTQYF,-,TRBD1,TRBV5-6,TRBJ2-3
TGTGCCACCCCTAGCGGGAGGGCCGGGAAAGATACGCAGTATTTT,CATPSGRAGKDTQYF,few,TRBD2,TRBV24-1,TRBJ2-3
TGTGCCAGCAGCCCTCTTAGTCGGGCCTGGAACACCGGGGAGCTGTTTTTT,CASSPLSRAWNTGELFF,few,-,TRBV12-3/TRBV12-4,TRBJ2-2
TGTGCCAGCAGCCCGATGGCGAGGGAGCAGTACTTC,CASSPMAREQYF,-,-,TRBV7-9,TRBJ2-7
TGTGCCAGCAGTGAACAGGGGTCTGGAGAGACCCAGTACTTC,CASSEQGSGETQYF,-,-,TRBV2,TRBJ2-5
TGTGCCAGCAGCAACAGGGGGCGCGGGGTTTCGAACATTCAGTACTTC,CASSNRGRGVSNIQYF,-,-,TRBV21-1,TRBJ2-4
TGCGCCAGCAGTGAACAACTAGCGGGGGCAGATACGCAGTATTTT,CASSEQLAGADTQYF,few,TRBD2,TRBV10-1,TRBJ2-3
TGTGCCAGGCGACTAGCGGGGTGGGAGACCCAGTACTTC,CARRLAGWETQYF,-,TRBD2,TRBV7-2,TRBJ2-5
TGCGCCAGCAGGGGCCGGGACAGGCAAATAACGCCTAACTATGGCTACACCTTC,CASRGRDRQITPNYGYTF,-,TRBD1,TRBV4-1,TRBJ1-2
TGTGCCAGCAGCGCTTACACAGGGACAATGAACACTGAAGCTTTCTTT,CASSAYTGTMNTEAFF,few,-,TRBV11-2,TRBJ1-1
TGTGCCAGCAGCGTTAGTGGGGGGGGCCCGTACGAGCAGTACTTC,CASSVSGGGPYEQYF,-,-,TRBV9,TRBJ2-7
TGTGCCAGCTCTCAACAGGGTTTGAATCAGCCCCAGCATTTT,CASSQQGLNQPQHF,once,-,TRBV18,TRBJ1-5
TGTGCCAGCAGTGAATGGACTAGCGGGAGGAGTAATACGCAGTATTTT,CASSEWTSGRSNTQYF,few,TRBD2,TRBV2,TRBJ2-3
TGTGCCAGCAGCACACAAGCGGGACCCACAGATACGCAGTATTTT,CASSTQAGPTDTQYF,few,TRBD2,TRBV7-2,TRBJ2-3
TGCAGCGTTCTCAAAGCGGCTTCCTACGAGCAGTACTTC,CSVLKAASYEQYF,-,-,TRBV29-1,TRBJ2-7
TGTGCCAGCAGCGTAGGGAAATCAGCCAAAAACATTCAGTACTTC,CASSVGKSAKNIQYF,many,-,TRBV9,TRBJ2-4
TGTGCCAGCAGTCGCGAGGGGGGCACCTACGGGCAGTACTTC,CASSREGGTYGQYF,once,-,TRBV28,TRBJ2-7
TGTGCCAGCAGTTTTGGGACAGGGTGGGACTATGGCTACACCTTC,CASSFGTGWDYGYTF,few,TRBD1,TRBV12-3/TRBV12-4,TRBJ1-2
TGTGCCAGCAGCTTATCCGGGGGGGGCCTTGGGGAAGATACGCAGTATTTT,CASSLSGGGLGEDTQYF,-,TRBD2,TRBV7-3,TRBJ2-3